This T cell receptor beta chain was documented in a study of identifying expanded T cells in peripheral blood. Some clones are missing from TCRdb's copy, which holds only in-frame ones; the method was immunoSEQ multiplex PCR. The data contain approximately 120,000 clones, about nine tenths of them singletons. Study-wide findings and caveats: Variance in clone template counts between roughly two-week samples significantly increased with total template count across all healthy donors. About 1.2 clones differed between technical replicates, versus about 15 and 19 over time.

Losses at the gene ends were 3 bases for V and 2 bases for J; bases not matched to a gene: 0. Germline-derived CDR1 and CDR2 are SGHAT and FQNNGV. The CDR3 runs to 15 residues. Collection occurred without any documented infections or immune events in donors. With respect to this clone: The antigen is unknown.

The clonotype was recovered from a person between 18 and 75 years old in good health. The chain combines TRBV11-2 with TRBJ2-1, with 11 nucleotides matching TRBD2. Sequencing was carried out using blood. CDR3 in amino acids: CASSFSGGAYNEQFF. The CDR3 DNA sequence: TGTGCCAGCAGCTTTAGCGGGGGGGCCTACAATGAGCAGTTCTTC.